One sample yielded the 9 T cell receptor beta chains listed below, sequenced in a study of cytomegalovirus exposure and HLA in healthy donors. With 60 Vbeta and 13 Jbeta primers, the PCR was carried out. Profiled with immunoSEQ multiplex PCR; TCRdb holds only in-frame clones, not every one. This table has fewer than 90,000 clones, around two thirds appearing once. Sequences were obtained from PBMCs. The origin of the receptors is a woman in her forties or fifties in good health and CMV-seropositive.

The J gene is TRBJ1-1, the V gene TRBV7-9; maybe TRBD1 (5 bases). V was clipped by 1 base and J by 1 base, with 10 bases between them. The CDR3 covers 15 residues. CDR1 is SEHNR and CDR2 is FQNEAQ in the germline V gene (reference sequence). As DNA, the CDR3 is TGTGCCAGCAGCTTAGGAGGTCAGGGGAACACTGAAGCTTTCTTT. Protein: CASSLGGQGNTEAFF.

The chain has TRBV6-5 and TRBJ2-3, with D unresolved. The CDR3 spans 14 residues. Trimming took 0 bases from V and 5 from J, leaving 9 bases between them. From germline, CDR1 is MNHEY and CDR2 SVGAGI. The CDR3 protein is CASSYSYIEDTQYF. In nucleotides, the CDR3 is TGTGCCAGCAGTTACTCGTATATAGAAGATACGCAGTATTTT.

The CDR3 sequence: CASSSGGDYEQYF. CDR3 bases: TGTGCCAGCAGTTCGGGGGGGGACTACGAGCAGTACTTC. The rearrangement joins TRBV27 to TRBJ2-7; 8 bases line up with TRBD2. Per germline, CDR1 MNHEY and CDR2 SMNVEV (reference sequence). J gave up 3 bases and V 4 bases, and 2 bases lay outside the gene matches. There are 13 residues in the CDR3.

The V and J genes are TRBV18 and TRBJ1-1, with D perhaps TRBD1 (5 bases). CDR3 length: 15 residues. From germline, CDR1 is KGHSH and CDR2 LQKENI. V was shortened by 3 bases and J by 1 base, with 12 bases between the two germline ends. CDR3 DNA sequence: TGTGCCAGCTCACCCCGCGGAGGGGAGAACACTGAAGCTTTCTTT. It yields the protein CASSPRGGENTEAFF.

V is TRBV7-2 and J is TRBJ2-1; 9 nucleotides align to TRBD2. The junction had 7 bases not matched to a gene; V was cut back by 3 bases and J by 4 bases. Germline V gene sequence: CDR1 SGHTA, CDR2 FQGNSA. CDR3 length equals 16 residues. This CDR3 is CASSFFGGGGYNEQFF. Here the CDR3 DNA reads TGTGCCAGCAGCTTTTTTGGCGGGGGGGGTTACAATGAGCAGTTCTTC.

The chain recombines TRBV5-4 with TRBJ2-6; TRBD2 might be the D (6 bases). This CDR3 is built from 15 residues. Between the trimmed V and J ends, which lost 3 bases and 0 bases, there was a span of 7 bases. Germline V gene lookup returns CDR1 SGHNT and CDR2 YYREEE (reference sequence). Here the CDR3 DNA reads TGTGCCAGCAGCTCGGGAGACTCTGGGGCCAACGTCCTGACTTTC. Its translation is CASSSGDSGANVLTF.

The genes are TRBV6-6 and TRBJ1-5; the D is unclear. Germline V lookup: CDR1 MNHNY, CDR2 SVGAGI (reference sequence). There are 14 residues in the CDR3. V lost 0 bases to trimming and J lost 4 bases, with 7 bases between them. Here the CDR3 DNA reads TGTGCCAGCAGTTACTCAGGAGGAAATCAGCCCCAGCATTTT. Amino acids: CASSYSGGNQPQHF.

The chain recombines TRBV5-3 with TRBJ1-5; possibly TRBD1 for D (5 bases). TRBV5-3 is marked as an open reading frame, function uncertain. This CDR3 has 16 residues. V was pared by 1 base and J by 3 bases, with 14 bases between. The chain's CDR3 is CARSLLAGKSNQPQHF. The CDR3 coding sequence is TGTGCCAGAAGCTTGTTGGCAGGGAAGTCCAATCAGCCCCAGCATTTT.

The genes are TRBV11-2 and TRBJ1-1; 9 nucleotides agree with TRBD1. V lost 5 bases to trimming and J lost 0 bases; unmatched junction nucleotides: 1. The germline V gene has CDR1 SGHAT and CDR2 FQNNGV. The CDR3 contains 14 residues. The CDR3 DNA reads TGTGCCAGCAGCCGGACAGGGGTGAACACTGAAGCTTTCTTT. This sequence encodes CASSRTGVNTEAFF.